The source of this T cell receptor beta chain is a study of brain T cells in children with intractable seizures. General study points: Absence of clones before surgery may stem from lower sequencing depth.

As regards this clone: The antigen remains undetermined.

Time point in this sample: blood from clinic visit 5 months post-surgery; TSC patient then seizure free. The sequenced cases were selected for having the highest brain T cell transcript signatures. Patients received at least one anti-epileptic drug before surgery. This CDR3 spans 16 amino acids. Germline V gives CDR1 SGHVS, CDR2 FQNEAQ. V was trimmed by 0 bases and J by 0 bases, leaving 9 bases between them. The repertoire was sequenced with immunoSEQ multiplex PCR; TCRdb's copy has only in-frame clones and lacks some. The data show hundreds of thousands of clones, more than 85% seen once. This TCR was sampled from a boy less than two years old with tuberous sclerosis and intractable seizures. The specimen comprised peripheral blood, sampled 4 to 5 months after surgery. This chain joins TRBV7-8 and TRBJ2-1, with no clear D. CDR3 nucleotide sequence: TGTGCCAGCAGCTTAGCGACCATGAGCTCCTACAATGAGCAGTTCTTC. Its translation is CASSLATMSSYNEQFF.